Below are 18 T cell receptor beta chains sequenced from a single sample in a study of cytomegalovirus exposure and HLA in healthy donors. Amplification used 60 Vbeta primers and 13 Jbeta primers. Profiling relied on immunoSEQ multiplex PCR, and the TCRdb table lists in-frame clones only, not all of them. The table includes around 130,000 clones, 60% to 80% detected once. The sequenced material came from PBMCs. These receptors were taken from a woman aged 60-70 years in good health and CMV-seropositive.

V and J are TRBV6-6 and TRBJ1-2; possible D gene TRBD1, 6 bases. The CDR3 is 15 amino acids. Looked up from germline, CDR1 is MNHNY and CDR2 is SVGAGI (reference sequence). The V and J ends lost 0 bases and 4 bases respectively, with 12 bases between them. For the CDR3, the DNA is TGTGCCAGCAGTTACTCGGCTGGGGGCAGCTATGGCTACACCTTC. This sequence encodes CASSYSAGGSYGYTF.

The chain joins TRBV4-1 to TRBJ1-3; no firm D call. CDR1 is MGHRA and CDR2 is YSYEKL in the germline V gene. V was pared by 2 bases and J by 3 bases, with 11 bases between. The CDR3 extends over 15 amino acids. The DNA for the CDR3 is TGCGCCAGCAGCCAACGTACAGAGAGTGGAAACACCATATATTTT. Translating gives CASSQRTESGNTIYF.

The chain is built from TRBV5-1 and TRBJ2-5, with 9 positions matching TRBD1. This CDR3 comprises 15 residues. Germline loops: CDR1 SGHRS, CDR2 YFSETQ. V was clipped by 5 bases and J by 5 bases; unmatched bases: 10. The CDR3 loop is CASRGQTGGRETQYF. The CDR3 nucleotides are TGCGCCAGCAGGGGGCAGACAGGGGGTAGGGAGACCCAGTACTTC.

This chain uses TRBV4-2 with TRBJ1-4; D not resolved. Germline CDR1 is LGHNA and CDR2 is YNFKEQ. The CDR3 is made up of 15 amino acids. The V and J ends lost 1 base and 8 bases respectively, with 14 bases between them. The CDR3 loop reads CASSQGSGIVEKLFF. CDR3 bases: TGTGCCAGCAGCCAAGGATCCGGTATTGTGGAAAAACTGTTTTTT.

This chain links TRBV21-1 with TRBJ1-2; the D segment call TRBD1 is taken from the table without a DNA check. TRBV21-1 is marked as a pseudogene. The CDR3 covers 16 residues. The chain's CDR3 is CASSEDPDSPFYGYTF. The CDR3 DNA is TGTGCCAGCAGCGAGGATCCCGACAGCCCCTTCTATGGCTACACCTTC.

The chain joins TRBV2 to TRBJ1-1, with 8 bases lining up with TRBD1. The J segment lost 5 bases and the V segment lost 2 bases, leaving 4 bases of the junction unmatched. Germline CDR1 and CDR2: SNHLY and FYNNEI. This CDR3 comprises 14 residues. CDR3 DNA sequence: TGTGCCAGCAGTGAAAGACAGGGGAGAACTGAAGCTTTCTTT. It codes for CASSERQGRTEAFF.

This clone showed up just a few times. The gene calls are TRBV11-3 and TRBJ1-1; D may be TRBD1 (5 bases). Trimming shortened V by 4 bases and J by 5 bases, and 17 bases separated the two germline ends. Germline-derived CDR1 and CDR2 are SGHNT and YENEEA. This CDR3 comprises 15 residues. The CDR3 region is CASSSGGAGRTEAFF. For the CDR3, the DNA is TGTGCCAGCAGCTCAGGCGGGGCGGGTAGGACTGAAGCTTTCTTT.

The genes are TRBV29-1 and TRBJ1-2; the match to TRBD1 covers 9 bases. This CDR3 has 13 residues. The V gene's germline CDR1 is SQVTM and CDR2 ANQGSEA. J gave up 8 bases and V 4 bases, and 8 bases lay outside the gene matches. CDR3 sequence: CSVGDRERGGYTF. Written as DNA, the CDR3 is TGCAGCGTTGGGGACAGGGAAAGGGGAGGCTACACCTTC.

V is TRBV28 and J is TRBJ1-1; weak D call: TRBD1 (5 bases). V was trimmed by 4 bases and J by 7 bases, leaving 22 bases between them. The CDR3 sequence is 16 residues long. Germline CDR1 and CDR2: MDHEN and SYDVKM. The CDR3, as DNA: TGTGCCAGCAGTTCCCGCCAGGGAGGGTGGATGATTGAAGCTTTCTTT. Amino acids: CASSSRQGGWMIEAFF. The full variable domain, rest sourced from reference TRBV28 and TRBJ1-1, is DVKVTQSSRYLVKRTGEKVFLECVQDMDHENMFWYRQDPGLGLRLIYFSYDVKMKEKGDIPEGYSVSREKKERFSLILESASTNQTSMYLCASSSRQGGWMIEAFFGQGTRLTVV.

The rearrangement uses TRBV2 and TRBJ1-5, with 8 bases fitting TRBD1. V gave up 5 bases and J gave up 3 bases; unmatched junction bases: 6. The CDR3 loop spans 15 amino acids. Germline CDR1 is SNHLY and CDR2 is FYNNEI. CDR3 DNA sequence: TGTGCCAGCAGTTCTCGGACAGGGTTCAATCAGCCCCAGCATTTT. Its translation is CASSSRTGFNQPQHF.

This chain connects TRBV29-1 to TRBJ1-1, with 9 bases matching TRBD1. CDR3 size: 14 residues. Unmatched junction bases numbered 5, after V lost 2 bases and J lost 4 bases. CDR1 is SQVTM, CDR2 ANQGSEA, per germline. The CDR3 sequence: CSVETGDRATEAFF. For the CDR3, the DNA is TGCAGCGTTGAAACGGGGGACAGGGCCACTGAAGCTTTCTTT. Combining the CDR3 with reference TRBV29-1 and TRBJ1-1 gives the whole variable domain SAVISQKPSRDICQRGTSLTIQCQVDSQVTMMFWYRQQPGQSLTLIATANQGSEATYESGFVIDKFPISRPNLTFSTLTVSNMSPEDSSIYLCSVETGDRATEAFFGQGTRLTVV.

The chain has TRBV10-2 and TRBJ2-7, with 10 bases lining up with TRBD2. V shed 6 bases, J shed 5 bases, and the junction held 10 bases outside the gene matches. Germline V gene sequence: CDR1 WSHSY, CDR2 SAAADI. CDR3 length: 15 residues. CDR3 nucleotide sequence: TGCGCCAGCAGGGTAGCGGGGGGACTCTCGAACGAGCAGTACTTC. Amino acids: CASRVAGGLSNEQYF.

Regarding this clone: The germline gene is not matched at one end of the junction; a read error may be the cause. The DNA of the CDR3 is TGCAGCATTGAAGGGGCCGATTCCACAGATACGCAGTATTTT. Protein product: CSIEGADSTDTQYF. The chain combines TRBV29-1 with TRBJ2-3, with D possibly matching TRBD1 (5 bases). The CDR3 extends over 14 amino acids. The germline V gene has CDR1 SQVTM and CDR2 ANQGSEA.

The rearrangement uses TRBV6-5 and TRBJ1-2; 7 bases line up with TRBD1. Looked up from germline, CDR1 is MNHEY and CDR2 is SVGAGI. J was trimmed by 8 bases and V by 8 bases; bases with no gene match: 11. This CDR3 has 13 amino acids. For the CDR3, the DNA is TGTGCCAGCCGCGTCGCGACAGGGATGGGCTACACCTTC. It yields the protein CASRVATGMGYTF.

This chain uses TRBV15 with TRBJ2-7; maybe TRBD2 (5 bases). V lost 5 bases and J lost 3, with 11 bases in between. Germline assignment: CDR1 LNHNV and CDR2 YYDKDF (reference sequence). The CDR3 has 13 amino acids. The CDR3 region has the DNA TGTGCCACCAGCCTGGCTAGCAACTACGAGCAGTACTTC. Translated, it gives CATSLASNYEQYF.

This clone was recorded a few times. The chain has TRBV21-1 and TRBJ1-1; the table calls TRBD1, which could not be checked here. TRBV21-1 is assigned pseudogene status. The length of the CDR3 is 15 residues. The CDR3 protein is CASSRYRTGDTEAFF. CDR3 DNA sequence: TGTGCCAGCAGTCGATATAGGACAGGGGACACTGAAGCTTTCTTT.

The V and J genes are TRBV4-2 and TRBJ2-7; 9 bases match TRBD2. After removal of 3 bases from V and 2 bases from J, the junction contained 5 bases not matched to a gene. Germline V gene sequence: CDR1 LGHNA, CDR2 YNFKEQ. This CDR3 has 15 amino acids. The CDR3 sequence is CASSQERGAPYEQYF. The CDR3 nucleotides read TGTGCCAGCAGCCAGGAGCGGGGGGCCCCCTACGAGCAGTACTTC.

V and J are TRBV12-1 and TRBJ1-5; the table calls TRBD1, which could not be checked here. TRBV12-1 is termed a pseudogene. CDR3 size: 17 residues. The CDR3 protein is CASSPLPGQHLNQPQHF. Written as DNA, the CDR3 is TGTGCCAGCAGCCCTTTACCGGGACAGCACCTTAATCAGCCCCAGCATTTT.